A selection of T cell receptor beta chains follows, all from one sample in a study of Graves' ophthalmopathy and Graves' hyperthyroidism. A single record per CDR3 protein comes from TCRdb applying MiXCR to the multiplex PCR reads. There are about 210,000 distinct CDR3 sequences in the sample; less than 30% occur only once, and approximately 9.6% lies in the top ten. The sample comprised peripheral blood. The receptor set was obtained from a middle-aged man with Graves' ophthalmopathy. Both conserved end residues are trimmed from each CDR3. The D gene is left open where the match is weak.

D gene,V gene,CDR3 length,CDR3 protein
TRBD1,TRBV28,12,ASSLGQALGGYT
TRBD2,TRBV27,11,ASRLAGWETQY
.,TRBV20-1,12,SASHSEGAYEQY
TRBD1,TRBV28,13,ASSGGQAMNSPLH
.,TRBV3-1,12,ASSQALSTGELF
TRBD1,TRBV24-1,15,ATSDPGQGTNTGELF
TRBD1,TRBV20-1,12,SARRDRGTYGYT
TRBD1,TRBV6-1,11,ASRRDRDPEAF
.,TRBV6-5,12,ASSYSKAIETQY
.,TRBV7-2,11,ASSYSAQDEQY
.,TRBV12-5,11,ASRGGDNSPLH
.,TRBV19,10,ASKDTHSPLH
.,TRBV2,12,ARTREGITDTQY
.,TRBV19,12,ASSITESSYEQY
TRBD1,TRBV29-1,11,SVRQGGRIGYT
.,TRBV12-3/TRBV12-4,12,ASSLLSSSYEQY
.,TRBV15,15,ATSSPGVGGGAYEQY
.,TRBV7-3,11,ASTMAENYGYT
.,TRBV6-5,14,ASSYSFRGANDGYT
.,TRBV7-2,13,ASSYHSEPQETQY
.,TRBV28,15,ASSLTQGSSGANVLT
.,TRBV2,8,ASTGYEQY
TRBD2,TRBV12-3/TRBV12-4,13,ASSLAGLAGYEQY
.,TRBV19,13,ASSGSGVGNQPQH
TRBD2,TRBV6-2/TRBV6-3,12,ASSYGSGSSQQY
TRBD1,TRBV20-1,14,SAQPGGVSLSETQY